Presented here are 4 T cell receptor beta chains from one specimen sequenced in a study of T cell changes during pregnancy in multiple sclerosis. Produced via immunoSEQ multiplex PCR; TCRdb's table is partial and in-frame only. The sample has around 26,000 clones; around 86% are singletons. Sequenced here: CD8+ T cells from peripheral blood mononuclear cells, sampled in the first trimester of pregnancy. The receptors shown here come from a female donor in good health, enrolled as a control in a pregnancy study.

A note on this clone: Mismatch with germline at one junction end may stem from a read error. This same CDR3 is encoded by further DNA sequences in the sample. The J gene is TRBJ2-1, the V gene TRBV6-4, with 10 bases identical to TRBD2. The CDR3 is made up of 15 amino acids. Germline V gene lookup returns CDR1 MRHNA and CDR2 SNTAGT. The chain's CDR3 is CASSEKREGYNEQFF. The CDR3 region has the DNA TGTGCTAGCAGTGAAAAGCGGGAGGGATACAATGAGCAGTTCTTC.

This chain uses TRBV19 with TRBJ2-5; D is possibly TRBD2 (6 bases). Trimming cost V 4 bases and J 1 base, with 16 bases left between them. Looked up from germline, CDR1 is LNHDA and CDR2 is SQIVND (reference sequence). The CDR3 is 16 residues long. The CDR3 DNA sequence: TGTGCCAGTAGTACCTCCGGGGCGGGGATCCAAGAGACCCAGTACTTC. It specifies CASSTSGAGIQETQYF.

This chain joins TRBV7-9 and TRBJ2-2; 9 bases match TRBD1. The germline CDR1 and CDR2 sequences are SEHNR and FQNEAQ (reference sequence). The CDR3 is 16 amino acids. Losses at the gene ends were 2 bases for V and 7 bases for J; bases not matched to a gene: 8. CDR3 DNA: TGTGCCAGCAGCTTAAATGGACAGGGGAGAGGCGGGGAGCTGTTTTTT. It specifies CASSLNGQGRGGELFF.

This sequence joins TRBV18 and TRBJ2-7, with 7 bases aligning to TRBD1. CDR1 KGHSH and CDR2 LQKENI come from the germline V gene. This CDR3 has 14 amino acids. With V trimmed by 7 bases and J by 2 bases, 8 bases remained unmatched. DNA for the CDR3: TGTGCCAGCTACGCCGGGACAGTTCCCTACGAGCAGTACTTC. Amino acid sequence: CASYAGTVPYEQYF. Full variable domain (remainder filled in from reference TRBV18 and TRBJ2-7): NAGVMQNPRHLVRRRGQEARLRCSPMKGHSHVYWYRQLPEEGLKFMVYLQKENIIDESGMPKERFSAEFPKEGPSILRIQQVVRGDSAAYFCASYAGTVPYEQYFGPGTRLTVT.